One and the same sample provided the 26 T cell receptor beta chains below, sequenced in a study of T cells in localized non-small cell lung cancer. Produced via immunoSEQ multiplex PCR; TCRdb's table is partial and in-frame only. The sample lists tens of thousands of clones, 80% seen once, with about a tenth in the top ten. Sequencing used peripheral blood, obtained before any cancer treatment. The receptors were gathered from a female donor over 55 with stage I lung adenocarcinoma.

CDR3 DNA: TGTGCCAGCAGCTCGCGATACCCAGCGGGCAATCAGCCCCAGCATTTT. Translation: CASSSRYPAGNQPQHF. The rearrangement links TRBV7-8 to TRBJ1-5, with D hard to call. The CDR3 loop spans 16 amino acids. Germline CDR1 and CDR2: SGHVS and FQNEAQ. V was pared by 4 bases and J by 2 bases, with 15 bases between.

This chain connects TRBV9 to TRBJ2-1, with D possibly being TRBD1 (6 bases). Germline CDR1 and CDR2: SGDLS and YYNGEE. V lost 3 bases and J lost 1, with 11 bases in between. This CDR3 has 15 amino acids. The CDR3 region is CASSGGPVSYNEQFF. The CDR3 nucleotides are TGTGCCAGCAGCGGGGGGCCCGTTTCCTACAATGAGCAGTTCTTC.

This clone showed up just a few times. This chain joins TRBV7-9 and TRBJ2-7, with D unclear. V lost 5 bases to trimming and J lost 5 bases, with 7 bases between them. Germline-derived CDR1 and CDR2 are SEHNR and FQNEAQ (reference sequence). The CDR3 runs to 11 residues. The CDR3 loop reads CASSRSDEQYF. CDR3 in DNA: TGTGCCAGCAGCCGAAGCGACGAGCAGTACTTC.

The chain is built from TRBV29-1 and TRBJ2-2; 11 positions match TRBD2. Germline V gives CDR1 SQVTM, CDR2 ANQGSEA. With V trimmed by 6 bases and J by 3 bases, 3 bases remained unmatched. The CDR3 contains 14 residues. The CDR3 protein is CSVKTSGDTGELFF. The CDR3 coding sequence is TGCAGCGTAAAGACTAGCGGGGACACCGGGGAGCTGTTTTTT.

The sample holds one count of this clone. The V and J genes are TRBV7-2 and TRBJ1-2; unclear D gene. Germline loops: CDR1 SGHTA, CDR2 FQGNSA. The length of the CDR3 is 13 residues. Trimming pared 3 bases from V and 4 bases from J, leaving 9 bases between. Written as DNA, the CDR3 is TGTGCCAGCAGCTTCTCCGGGCCCTATGGCTACACCTTC. It translates to CASSFSGPYGYTF.

The chain uses TRBV29-1 and TRBJ2-7, with 10 nucleotides matching TRBD2. Per germline, CDR1 SQVTM and CDR2 ANQGSEA. V dropped 7 bases and J dropped 7; count of bases not matched to a gene: 13. This CDR3 spans 14 amino acids. Here the CDR3 DNA reads TGCAGCGGACGGGGGCTAGCGGGAGACGGAGAGCAGTACTTC. Translating it yields CSGRGLAGDGEQYF.

The V gene is TRBV5-1, the J gene TRBJ2-1, with TRBD2 identical over 15 bases. Germline CDR1 is SGHRS and CDR2 is YFSETQ. V lost 3 bases to trimming and J lost 7 bases; unmatched junction nucleotides: 5. The CDR3 loop spans 16 amino acids. CDR3 in DNA: TGCGCCAGCAGCTCGGGACTAGCGGGGGGAGCGAATGAGCAGTTCTTC. Translating gives CASSSGLAGGANEQFF.

J is TRBJ2-6 and V is TRBV5-4; 7 nucleotides agree with TRBD1. Unmatched junction bases numbered 8, after V lost 5 bases and J lost 0 bases. This CDR3 is built from 17 residues. The germline V gene has CDR1 SGHNT and CDR2 YYREEE (reference sequence). The CDR3 sequence is CASSRQGRGSGANVLTF. As DNA, the CDR3 is TGTGCCAGCAGTCGACAGGGACGTGGCTCTGGGGCCAACGTCCTGACTTTC.

The rearrangement uses TRBV19 and TRBJ1-1; a possible D gene is TRBD1 (5 bases). Germline loops: CDR1 LNHDA, CDR2 SQIVND (reference sequence). The V and J ends lost 1 base and 7 bases respectively, with 7 bases between them. CDR3 length: 12 amino acids. The CDR3 DNA reads TGTGCCAGTAGTATAGGGGGCATTGAAGCTTTCTTT. Translating gives CASSIGGIEAFF.

The chain recombines TRBV6-5 with TRBJ1-2; 9 positions agree with TRBD1. V lost 7 bases and J lost 8; bases outside the gene matches: 11. The length of the CDR3 is 14 residues. The germline gives CDR1 MNHEY, CDR2 SVGAGI. CDR3 sequence: CASIPLGTGSGYTF. Here the CDR3 DNA reads TGTGCCAGCATTCCACTCGGGACAGGGAGCGGCTACACCTTC.

The chain has TRBV11-3 and TRBJ1-1; D is possibly TRBD1 (5 bases). Trimming took 5 bases from V and 3 from J, leaving 10 bases between them. This CDR3 has 13 residues. CDR1 and CDR2 (germline): SGHNT, YENEEA. The CDR3 DNA reads as TGTGCCAGCAGCCCTCGGGGGGACACTGAAGCTTTCTTT. This sequence encodes CASSPRGDTEAFF.

The gene calls are TRBV29-1 and TRBJ2-3; 8 bases align to TRBD2. Germline loops: CDR1 SQVTM, CDR2 ANQGSEA. The CDR3 is 13 residues long. The CDR3 region has the DNA TGCAGTGGCGTCGGGGGGGCGGGGGATACGCAGTATTTT. It translates to CSGVGGAGDTQYF.

A single count supports this clone. The rearrangement uses TRBV4-3 and TRBJ1-2, with D hard to call. Germline assignment: CDR1 LGHNA and CDR2 YSLEER. The CDR3 is made up of 15 amino acids. The V end lost 2 bases, the J end lost 4 bases, and 14 bases lay between the germline ends. Here the CDR3 DNA reads TGCGCCAGCAGCCAAATGGTGGCAGGTAGCTATGGCTACACCTTC. It translates to CASSQMVAGSYGYTF.

The chain is built from TRBV28 and TRBJ1-1; D remains unclear. Trimming removed 8 bases at V and 0 bases at J, with 10 bases between. From germline, CDR1 is MDHEN and CDR2 SYDVKM. This CDR3 comprises 13 residues. The CDR3 DNA follows: TGTGCCAGCCGCGGACGGATGAACACTGAAGCTTTCTTT. Protein: CASRGRMNTEAFF.

The V and J genes are TRBV4-2 and TRBJ1-4; the D is unclear. Germline assignment: CDR1 LGHNA and CDR2 YNFKEQ. The CDR3 extends over 19 amino acids. V lost 0 bases and J 0 bases, leaving 17 bases between the germline ends. The CDR3 protein is CASSQDLAEFDSTNEKLFF. The CDR3 nucleotides are TGTGCCAGCAGCCAAGATCTGGCAGAATTCGATTCAACTAATGAAAAACTGTTTTTT.

The CDR3 spells CASSLGLAGLQETQYF. The CDR3 DNA sequence: TGCGCCAGCAGCTTGGGGCTAGCGGGGCTCCAAGAGACCCAGTACTTC. The rearrangement links TRBV5-1 to TRBJ2-5, with TRBD2 identical over 9 bases. The CDR3 covers 16 residues. Per germline, CDR1 SGHRS and CDR2 YFSETQ. V shed 0 bases, J shed 1 base, and the junction held 4 bases outside the gene matches.

The J gene is TRBJ1-1, the V gene TRBV4-3, with D possibly being TRBD1 (5 bases). CDR3 length: 15 amino acids. V was shortened by 0 bases and J by 5 bases, with 13 bases between the two germline ends. CDR1 LGHNA and CDR2 YSLEER come from the germline V gene. The CDR3 bases are TGCGCCAGCAGCCAAGATTCAGGGTACGGGACTGAAGCTTTCTTT. Protein product: CASSQDSGYGTEAFF.

V and J are TRBV6-5 and TRBJ1-3; a possible D gene is TRBD1 (6 bases). V dropped 5 bases and J dropped 4 bases, with 12 bases sitting between them. This CDR3 is built from 14 residues. Germline V gene sequence: CDR1 MNHEY, CDR2 SVGAGI. The DNA of the CDR3 is TGTGCCAGCAGTCCCGGGGGCGCCGGAAACACCATATATTTT. This encodes CASSPGGAGNTIYF.

The chain links TRBV6-6 to TRBJ1-3; no firm D call. Trimming removed 5 bases at V and 4 bases at J, with 12 bases between. Germline-derived CDR1 and CDR2 are MNHNY and SVGAGI (reference sequence). The CDR3 loop spans 14 amino acids. The CDR3 spells CASSARARGNTIYF. The DNA for the CDR3 is TGTGCCAGCAGTGCGCGGGCAAGGGGAAACACCATATATTTT.

The chain is built from TRBV30 and TRBJ2-7; tentative D call: TRBD1 (5 bases). The CDR3 is 12 residues long. V lost 4 bases, J lost 2 bases, and 9 bases lay in between. Per the germline V gene, CDR1 is GTSNPN and CDR2 is SVGIG (reference sequence). DNA of the CDR3: TGTGCCTGGAAGCCAGGGCCCTACGAGCAGTACTTC. Residues: CAWKPGPYEQYF.

The rearrangement joins TRBV7-9 to TRBJ2-5; 7 bases map to TRBD2. Germline V gene data show CDR1 as SEHNR and CDR2 as FQNEAQ (reference sequence). The V and J ends lost 3 bases and 2 bases, in that order; junction bases with no gene match: 6. The length of the CDR3 is 15 residues. CDR3 coding DNA: TGTGCCAGCAGCTTCACCCGGGGGGAACAAGAGACCCAGTACTTC. Its protein is CASSFTRGEQETQYF.

The chain uses TRBV9 and TRBJ1-1; no clear D gene. V was cut by 4 bases and J by 2 bases, with 12 bases left in between. This CDR3 comprises 14 residues. Germline lookup yields CDR1 SGDLS and CDR2 YYNGEE. Written as DNA, the CDR3 is TGTGCCAGCAGCCCTTGGACTGAAAACACTGAAGCTTTCTTT. It encodes CASSPWTENTEAFF.

Regarding this clone: The junction and the germline gene differ at one end; a read error may be behind it. This chain links TRBV2 with TRBJ1-2; the D gene is possibly TRBD1 (5 bases). CDR1 is SNHLY, CDR2 FYNNEI, per germline. CDR3 length: 10 amino acids. CDR3 coding DNA: TGTGCCAGCAGTGACGGAGGGGAAGCCTTC. Amino acid sequence: CASSDGGEAF.

This clone was detected only once. The J gene is TRBJ2-1, the V gene TRBV4-3; 9 nucleotides agree with TRBD1. Trimming took 1 base from V and 5 from J; bases not matched to a gene: 0. The CDR3 runs 14 residues. Germline V CDR1 and CDR2: LGHNA, YSLEER. CDR3 in amino acids: CASSQGTGDNEQFF. The CDR3 nucleotides are TGCGCCAGCAGCCAAGGGACAGGGGACAATGAGCAGTTCTTC.

The chain carries TRBV2 and TRBJ2-3; D is unresolved. The CDR3 has 14 residues. Germline CDR1 SNHLY, CDR2 FYNNEI. Trimming shortened V by 5 bases and J by 2 bases, and 11 bases separated the two germline ends. The DNA for the CDR3 is TGTGCCAGCAGTTCTACCAGCTTCACAGATACGCAGTATTTT. Its protein is CASSSTSFTDTQYF.

V usage is TRBV6-1 and J usage is TRBJ1-6; TRBD1 matches at 8 bases. From germline, CDR1 is MNHNS and CDR2 SASEGT. V was clipped by 6 bases and J by 7 bases; unmatched bases: 5. The CDR3 runs 14 residues. The CDR3 here is CASSDYRGNSPLHF. CDR3 nucleotides: TGTGCCAGCAGCGACTACAGGGGGAATTCACCCCTCCACTTT.